This T cell receptor (beta chain) was observed in a study of T-cell reconstitution after alpha-beta-depleted transplantation in children. Preparation of the TCRbeta library used unique molecular identifiers. TCRdb re-derived calls from the PCR reads in MiXCR, one entry per CDR3 protein. The sample has 300,000 to 400,000 distinct CDR3 sequences; about an eighth are singletons. The table lists this clonotype with a few counts. Germline V lookup: CDR1 SGHRS, CDR2 YFSETQ. Germline trimming cut 0 bases from V and 1 base from J; bases unmatched to any gene: 6. CDR3 length: 16 residues. The chain has TRBV5-1 and TRBJ1-1, with 7 bases aligning to TRBD1. Sample: PBMCs, taken from the stem cell graft. The TCR sequence derives from a human donor who donated a stem cell graft to a child with Fanconi anemia. DNA for the CDR3: TGCGCCAGCAGCTTGGCCGGCAGGGGGTGGAACACTGAAGCTTTCTTT. This gives the protein CASSLAGRGWNTEAFF.